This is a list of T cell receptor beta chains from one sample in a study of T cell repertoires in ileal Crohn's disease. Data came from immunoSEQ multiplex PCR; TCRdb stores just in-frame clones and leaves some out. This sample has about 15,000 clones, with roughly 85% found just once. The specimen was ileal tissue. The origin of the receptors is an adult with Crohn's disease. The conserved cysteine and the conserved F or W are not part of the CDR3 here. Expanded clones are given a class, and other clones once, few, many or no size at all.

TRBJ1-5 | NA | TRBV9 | ASSRGSNQPQH
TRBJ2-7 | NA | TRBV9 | ASSVGPRVGSYEQY
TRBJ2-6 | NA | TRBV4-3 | ASSQEPSASESSGANVLT
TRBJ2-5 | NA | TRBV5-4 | ASSGTSGVQETQY
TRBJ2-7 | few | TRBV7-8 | ASSLVGQLSYEQY
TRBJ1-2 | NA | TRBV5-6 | ASSFGQANNYGYT
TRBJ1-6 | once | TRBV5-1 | ASSLGQHGNSPLH
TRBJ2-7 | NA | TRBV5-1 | ASSLTGAPYEQY
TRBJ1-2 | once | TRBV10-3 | AINGQGGYGYT
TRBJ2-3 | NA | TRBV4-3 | ASSQGTGLSTDTQY
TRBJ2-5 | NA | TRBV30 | AWSAGPGTGEETQY
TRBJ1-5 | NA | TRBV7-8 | ASSLATQGWDQPQH
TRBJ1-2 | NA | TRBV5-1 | ASSLGGPEGSYGYT
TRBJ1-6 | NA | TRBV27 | ASSRGGTGGSPLH
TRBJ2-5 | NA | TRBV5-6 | ASSLWGGWIQETQY
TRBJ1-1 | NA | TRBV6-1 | ASSPPGGGGTEAF
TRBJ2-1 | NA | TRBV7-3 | ASSPGLAAKNEQF
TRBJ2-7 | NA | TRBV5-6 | ASSSGTYEQY
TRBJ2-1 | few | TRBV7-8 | ASSLVRDRVYNEQF
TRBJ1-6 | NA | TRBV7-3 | ASSLIGGGRSPLH
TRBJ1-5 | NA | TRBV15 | ATSTRRTSPQH
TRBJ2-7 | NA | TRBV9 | ASSVQGGDYGNEQY
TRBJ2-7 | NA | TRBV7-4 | ASSLCRGGFTYEQY
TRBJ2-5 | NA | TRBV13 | ASSFTASGVGEETQY
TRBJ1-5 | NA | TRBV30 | AWSHNGFTGRQPQH
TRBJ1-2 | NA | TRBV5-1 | ASSFGGVEGYYGYT
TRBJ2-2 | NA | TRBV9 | ASSPGPALTGELF
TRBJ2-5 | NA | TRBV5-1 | ASSYPGGETQY
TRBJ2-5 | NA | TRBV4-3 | ASSPSRGAGETQY
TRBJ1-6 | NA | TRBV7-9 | ASSLGPGRARMVLH
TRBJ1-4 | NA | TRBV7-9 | ASSRGREKLF
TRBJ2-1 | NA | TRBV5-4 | ASSLAATGSEQF
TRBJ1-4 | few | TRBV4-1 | ASSQVSGSEKLF
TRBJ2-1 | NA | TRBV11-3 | ASSPQGAWNEQF
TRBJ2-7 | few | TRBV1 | TSSRRQPPYEQY
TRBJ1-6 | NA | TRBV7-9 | ASSAQGQNSPLH
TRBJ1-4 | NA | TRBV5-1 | ASSPQGTGVGEKLF
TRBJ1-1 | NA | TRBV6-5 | ATKGVAEAF
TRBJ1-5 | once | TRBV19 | ASSIRGRDQPQH
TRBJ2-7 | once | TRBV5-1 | ASRSGTSAHEQY
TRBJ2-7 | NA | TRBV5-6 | ASSPGGATGFRIEQY
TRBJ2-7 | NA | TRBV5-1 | ASSLEQEYEQY
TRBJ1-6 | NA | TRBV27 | ASSPQGSPLH
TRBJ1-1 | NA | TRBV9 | ASSVEGWKGEAF